Listed below are T cell receptor beta chains from one sample, sequenced in a study of molecular identifiers for immune sequencing clone quantification. TCRdb analysed the PCR reads with MiXCR anew, one entry per CDR3 protein. The sample holds approximately 500,000 distinct CDR3 sequences; roughly 26% are singletons and the top ten take under 0.8%. Sequencing used naive CD8+ T cells from blood, with Jurkat cell RNA spiked in. Receptors originate from a human donor in good health. Some libraries in this study had Jurkat cell RNA spiked in. Each CDR3 is given with its conserved first and last residue. The D gene is left open where the match is weak. Clone size is given for some rows only: seen once, a few or many times, or a class if the clone is expanded.

V gene: TRBV19
clone size: many
J gene: TRBJ1-4
D gene: TRBD1
CDR3 DNA: TGTGCCAGTACAGGGGGCACCAATGAAAAACTGTTTTTT
CDR3 protein: CASTGGTNEKLFF

V gene: TRBV2
clone size: .
J gene: TRBJ1-2
D gene: TRBD1
CDR3 DNA: TGTGCCAGCAGGAAAGGGTCGGGACAGAACTATGGCTACACCTTC
CDR3 protein: CASRKGSGQNYGYTF

V gene: TRBV6-2/TRBV6-3
clone size: few
J gene: TRBJ2-2
D gene: .
CDR3 DNA: TGTGCCAGCAGCCCCTGGGGGCGAAGCGGGGAGCTGTTTTTT
CDR3 protein: CASSPWGRSGELFF

V gene: TRBV7-9
clone size: many
J gene: TRBJ1-4
D gene: TRBD1
CDR3 DNA: TGTGCCAGCAGGGGGACAGGGAAGGAAAAACTGTTTTTT
CDR3 protein: CASRGTGKEKLFF

V gene: TRBV20-1
clone size: few
J gene: TRBJ2-1
D gene: .
CDR3 DNA: TGCAGTGCTGGCCCACATATCTCCTCCTACAATGAGCAGTTCTTC
CDR3 protein: CSAGPHISSYNEQFF

V gene: TRBV19
clone size: .
J gene: TRBJ2-1
D gene: TRBD2
CDR3 DNA: TGTGCCAGTAGGGTCCCTAGCGGGAATGAGCAGTTCTTC
CDR3 protein: CASRVPSGNEQFF

V gene: TRBV7-6
clone size: few
J gene: TRBJ2-7
D gene: TRBD1
CDR3 DNA: TGTGCCAGCAGCTCGGGGACAGGCTGGTCCTACGAGCAGTACTTC
CDR3 protein: CASSSGTGWSYEQYF

V gene: TRBV5-6
clone size: .
J gene: TRBJ1-1
D gene: .
CDR3 DNA: TGTGCCAGCAGCTTTGGAGGATATAACACTGAAGCTTTCTTT
CDR3 protein: CASSFGGYNTEAFF

V gene: TRBV12-3/TRBV12-4
clone size: many
J gene: TRBJ1-1
D gene: .
CDR3 DNA: TGTGCCAGCAGTTTAGGCGACAATCAAGCTTTCTTT
CDR3 protein: CASSLGDNQAFF

V gene: TRBV4-3
clone size: .
J gene: TRBJ2-7
D gene: .
CDR3 DNA: TGCGCCAGCAGCCTCGATCAGGTAGCGAGAATCTACGTGCAGTACTTC
CDR3 protein: CASSLDQVARIYVQYF

V gene: TRBV6-2/TRBV6-3
clone size: .
J gene: TRBJ2-7
D gene: TRBD1
CDR3 DNA: TGTGCCAGCAACCCCCCGGGACAGGGTAGCTCCTACGAGCAGTACTTC
CDR3 protein: CASNPPGQGSSYEQYF

V gene: TRBV30
clone size: .
J gene: TRBJ2-3
D gene: .
CDR3 DNA: TGTGCCTGGGAAAAATTCACAGATACGCAGTATTTT
CDR3 protein: CAWEKFTDTQYF

V gene: TRBV4-3
clone size: few
J gene: TRBJ1-6
D gene: .
CDR3 DNA: TGCGCCAGCAGCCAAGCGTATAACGTACCCCTCCACTTT
CDR3 protein: CASSQAYNVPLHF

V gene: TRBV9
clone size: .
J gene: TRBJ2-3
D gene: TRBD2
CDR3 DNA: TGTGCCAGCAGCGCAATAGCGGGGGGGCCAGATACGCAGTATTTT
CDR3 protein: CASSAIAGGPDTQYF

V gene: TRBV2
clone size: many
J gene: TRBJ2-7
D gene: .
CDR3 DNA: TGTGCCAGCAGCGGTAGTATTGCCTACGAGCAGTACTTC
CDR3 protein: CASSGSIAYEQYF

V gene: TRBV27
clone size: .
J gene: TRBJ1-2
D gene: .
CDR3 DNA: TGTGCCAGCAGTATGACAGCTAGAAACTCCTATGGCTACACCTTC
CDR3 protein: CASSMTARNSYGYTF

V gene: TRBV4-3
clone size: many
J gene: TRBJ2-7
D gene: .
CDR3 DNA: TGCGCCAGCAGCCAAGATTCGGCCGGAGTCGGCTCCTACGAGCAGTACTTC
CDR3 protein: CASSQDSAGVGSYEQYF

V gene: TRBV9
clone size: .
J gene: TRBJ2-5
D gene: TRBD1
CDR3 DNA: TGTGCCAGCAGCGTAGAGGGCAGGGGGTCGCAAGAGACCCAGTACTTC
CDR3 protein: CASSVEGRGSQETQYF

V gene: TRBV4-1
clone size: few
J gene: TRBJ1-1
D gene: .
CDR3 DNA: TGCGCCAGCAGCCAAGTTCCCGACAGGGAAGCTTTCTTT
CDR3 protein: CASSQVPDREAFF

V gene: TRBV24-1
clone size: .
J gene: TRBJ2-4
D gene: TRBD1
CDR3 DNA: TGTGCCACCAGTGATTTGAGGGACAGGGGTAACATTCAGTACTTC
CDR3 protein: CATSDLRDRGNIQYF

V gene: TRBV4-3
clone size: .
J gene: TRBJ1-1
D gene: .
CDR3 DNA: TGCGCCAGCAGCCAAGGAACGGAGTGTGAAGCTTTCTTT
CDR3 protein: CASSQGTECEAFF

V gene: TRBV14
clone size: few
J gene: TRBJ2-7
D gene: .
CDR3 DNA: TGTGCCAGCAGCCAAGATTTGGATCAGTACTTC
CDR3 protein: CASSQDLDQYF

V gene: TRBV4-1
clone size: .
J gene: TRBJ1-5
D gene: TRBD1
CDR3 DNA: TGCGCCAGCAGTCATCCGGGACAGAATCAGCCCCAGCATTTT
CDR3 protein: CASSHPGQNQPQHF

V gene: TRBV12-3/TRBV12-4
clone size: .
J gene: TRBJ2-1
D gene: TRBD1
CDR3 DNA: TGTGCCAGCGGTACAGGGGACAATGAGCAGTTCTTC
CDR3 protein: CASGTGDNEQFF

V gene: TRBV7-9
clone size: .
J gene: TRBJ2-2
D gene: .
CDR3 DNA: TGTGCCAGCAGCTTATATGGGCCCACTACCGGGGAGCTGTTTTTT
CDR3 protein: CASSLYGPTTGELFF

V gene: TRBV19
clone size: .
J gene: TRBJ2-1
D gene: TRBD2
CDR3 DNA: TGTGCCAGTAGTATAGACGGGACTAGCGTTTACAATGAGCAGTTCTTC
CDR3 protein: CASSIDGTSVYNEQFF

V gene: TRBV11-2
clone size: .
J gene: TRBJ2-5
D gene: TRBD1
CDR3 DNA: TGTGCCAGCAGCTGGACAGGGGGACAAGAGACCCAGTACTTC
CDR3 protein: CASSWTGGQETQYF

V gene: TRBV5-3
clone size: few
J gene: TRBJ1-1
D gene: .
CDR3 DNA: TGTGCCAGCAGCTTGGGGGCCAACCCGGCTTTCTTT
CDR3 protein: CASSLGANPAFF

V gene: TRBV4-3
clone size: .
J gene: TRBJ2-2
D gene: .
CDR3 DNA: TGCGCCAGCAGCCAAGATCTTCGGGGTCCGAACACCGGGGAGCTGTTTTTT
CDR3 protein: CASSQDLRGPNTGELFF

V gene: TRBV14
clone size: many
J gene: TRBJ2-7
D gene: .
CDR3 DNA: TGTGCCAGCAGCCCCCACGGGTACGAGCAGTACTTC
CDR3 protein: CASSPHGYEQYF

V gene: TRBV29-1
clone size: many
J gene: TRBJ1-1
D gene: .
CDR3 DNA: TGCAGCGCTGGGGTCCGCGAAGGTAGTTGGAACACTGAAGCTTTCTTT
CDR3 protein: CSAGVREGSWNTEAFF

V gene: TRBV7-8
clone size: many
J gene: TRBJ1-1
D gene: TRBD1
CDR3 DNA: TGTGCCAGCAGCTACGCAGGGGGCCGGGGGACTGAAGCTTTCTTT
CDR3 protein: CASSYAGGRGTEAFF

V gene: TRBV20-1
clone size: few
J gene: TRBJ2-7
D gene: TRBD2
CDR3 DNA: TGCAGTGCTAGATGGTTAGCGGGACACGAGCAGTACTTC
CDR3 protein: CSARWLAGHEQYF

V gene: TRBV24-1
clone size: .
J gene: TRBJ2-3
D gene: TRBD1
CDR3 DNA: TGTGCCACCAGGGACAGGGGATGGAAAACAGATACGCAGTATTTT
CDR3 protein: CATRDRGWKTDTQYF

V gene: TRBV30
clone size: .
J gene: TRBJ2-7
D gene: .
CDR3 DNA: TGTGCCCAACGAACTAGAGGAATCTACGCGCAGCACTTC
CDR3 protein: CAQRTRGIYAQHF

V gene: TRBV30
clone size: few
J gene: TRBJ2-3
D gene: .
CDR3 DNA: TGTGCCTGGAGTGTAATCAGGGCAGATACGCAGTATTTT
CDR3 protein: CAWSVIRADTQYF

V gene: TRBV7-2
clone size: .
J gene: TRBJ2-1
D gene: .
CDR3 DNA: TGTGCCAGCAGCTCGGACAGAACCAATGAGCAGTTCTTC
CDR3 protein: CASSSDRTNEQFF

V gene: TRBV13
clone size: many
J gene: TRBJ2-2
D gene: TRBD1
CDR3 DNA: TGTGCCAGCAGCCCCGACAGGGCGAACACCGGGGAGCTGTTTTTT
CDR3 protein: CASSPDRANTGELFF

V gene: TRBV5-6
clone size: once
J gene: TRBJ1-5
D gene: .
CDR3 DNA: TGTGCCAGCAGCTCGTGGGGAGGACAGCCCCAGCATTTT
CDR3 protein: CASSSWGGQPQHF

V gene: TRBV20-1
clone size: .
J gene: TRBJ2-5
D gene: TRBD2
CDR3 DNA: TGCAGTGCTAGAGTCGGACTAGCGGGTGGGCCCATCCAAGAGACCCAGTACTTC
CDR3 protein: CSARVGLAGGPIQETQYF

V gene: TRBV2
clone size: few
J gene: TRBJ2-7
D gene: TRBD2
CDR3 DNA: TGTGCCAGCTTTAGAGGACTAGCGGGGGGTGACGAGCAGTACTTC
CDR3 protein: CASFRGLAGGDEQYF

V gene: TRBV7-2
clone size: many
J gene: TRBJ2-3
D gene: TRBD1
CDR3 DNA: TGTGCCAGCAGCTTACGGACAGGGAGGTTAACAGATACGCAGTATTTT
CDR3 protein: CASSLRTGRLTDTQYF

V gene: TRBV7-2
clone size: .
J gene: TRBJ2-7
D gene: .
CDR3 DNA: TGTGCCAGCAGCTTAGAAGGGGAATTTTACTACGAGCAGTACTTC
CDR3 protein: CASSLEGEFYYEQYF

V gene: TRBV7-9
clone size: .
J gene: TRBJ2-7
D gene: .
CDR3 DNA: TGTGCCAGCAGCTTCCCCGCTTCTTACGAGCAGTGCTTC
CDR3 protein: CASSFPASYEQCF

V gene: TRBV6-5
clone size: few
J gene: TRBJ2-7
D gene: TRBD2
CDR3 DNA: TGTGCCAGCAGCAACGGGGGGTCCTGGCAGTACTTC
CDR3 protein: CASSNGGSWQYF

V gene: TRBV24-1
clone size: .
J gene: TRBJ2-5
D gene: .
CDR3 DNA: TGTGCCACCAGTGATACCCACGGGACCAAAGGGGACCAAGAGACCCAGTACTTC
CDR3 protein: CATSDTHGTKGDQETQYF

V gene: TRBV7-6
clone size: .
J gene: TRBJ2-1
D gene: TRBD2
CDR3 DNA: TGTGCCAGCAGCTTAGTCGGTCTAGCGGGAGACAATGAGCAGTTCTTC
CDR3 protein: CASSLVGLAGDNEQFF

V gene: TRBV20-1
clone size: .
J gene: TRBJ2-3
D gene: .
CDR3 DNA: TGCAGTGCTAGAGGTTTGGCCCCCCGCACAGATACGCAGTATTTT
CDR3 protein: CSARGLAPRTDTQYF

V gene: TRBV3-1
clone size: few
J gene: TRBJ2-3
D gene: .
CDR3 DNA: TGTGCCAGCAGCCAATGGACCACAGGGAACACAGATACGCAGTATTTT
CDR3 protein: CASSQWTTGNTDTQYF

V gene: TRBV23-1
clone size: many
J gene: TRBJ2-4
D gene: TRBD1
CDR3 DNA: TGCGCCAGCAGTCGAACAGGGGGCGTTGGGGTCATTCAGTACTTC
CDR3 protein: CASSRTGGVGVIQYF

V gene: TRBV27
clone size: .
J gene: TRBJ2-4
D gene: .
CDR3 DNA: TGTGCCAGCAGTTTAAGCCACGGGGCTTTTTTAAACATTCAGTACTTC
CDR3 protein: CASSLSHGAFLNIQYF

V gene: TRBV29-1
clone size: many
J gene: TRBJ2-5
D gene: TRBD2
CDR3 DNA: TGCAGCGTTGAAGACAACACAGCGGGAGGCCCTCAAGAGACCCAGTACTTC
CDR3 protein: CSVEDNTAGGPQETQYF

V gene: TRBV20-1
clone size: .
J gene: TRBJ1-1
D gene: .
CDR3 DNA: TGCAGTGCTAGAGATTTCCACTCGAACACTGAAGCTTTCTTT
CDR3 protein: CSARDFHSNTEAFF